The 14 T cell receptor beta chains reported below all come from one sample, sequenced in a study of human T cells and chemical hapten exposure. MiXCR was run by TCRdb on the RACE reads, yielding one entry per CDR3 protein. The sample carries about 380,000 distinct CDR3 sequences, approximately 5.1% recorded once. The time point was: patch test 1, 2 weeks after DPC sensitization. The treatment was: therapeutic diphenylcyclopropenone sensitization with weekly scalp DPC. This specimen was whole blood, taken in connection with sensitization to the hapten diphenylcyclopropenone (DPC). These receptors were collected from a woman aged 45-59 years with alopecia areata. Some clones in this sample may be carry-over from other donors' samples.

This clonotype was recorded at least ten times. The chain links TRBV6-5 to TRBJ2-1; the match to TRBD1 covers 9 bases. After removal of 5 bases from V and 1 base from J, the junction contained 6 bases not matched to a gene. CDR1 and CDR2 (germline): MNHEY, SVGAGI. The CDR3 loop spans 16 amino acids. In DNA, the CDR3 is TGTGCCAGCAGTCCCTGGACAGGGGATTCCTACAATGAGCAGTTCTTC. Its translation: CASSPWTGDSYNEQFF.

Comment on this clonotype: A read error may explain this, as a much larger clone is one base away. The chain has TRBV29-1 and TRBJ1-2; D may be TRBD1 (6 bases). Germline V gene lookup returns CDR1 SQVTM and CDR2 ANQGSEA. V lost 6 bases and J lost 4, with 15 bases in between. The CDR3 length is 13 residues. CDR3 bases: TGCAGCGTCGGGGGCGGACGCTTCTATGGCTACACCTTC. Protein: CSVGGGRFYGYTF.

This clonotype has at least ten counts. J is TRBJ1-5 and V is TRBV12-3 or TRBV12-4, with 7 bases matching TRBD1. The CDR3 is made up of 13 amino acids. J lost 4 bases, V lost 10 bases, and 7 bases had no gene match. CDR3 DNA sequence: TGTGCCATCTCGGGACAGATAAATCAGCCCCAGCATTTT. It encodes CAISGQINQPQHF.

This clonotype was counted many times. The chain employs TRBV7-9 and TRBJ2-3, with D unresolved. V dropped 1 base and J dropped 4 bases, with 12 bases sitting between them. CDR1 and CDR2 from the germline V gene are SEHNR and FQNEAQ (reference sequence). The CDR3 is 15 residues long. The CDR3 DNA reads TGTGCCAGCAGCTTAGTATCTAGAGAAGCAGATACGCAGTATTTT. Its translation is CASSLVSREADTQYF.

This clonotype was picked up a small number of times. This chain's CDR3 is CASSYTGVSSYEQYF. The CDR3 nucleotides read TGTGCCAGCAGTTATACGGGGGTATCCTCCTACGAGCAGTACTTC. This chain uses TRBV6-9 with TRBJ2-7; D is perhaps TRBD2 (6 bases). This CDR3 comprises 15 residues. The germline V gene encodes CDR1 MNHGY and CDR2 SVAAGI. Trimming removed 2 bases at V and 0 bases at J, with 11 bases between.

The sample holds a few counts of this clonotype. The chain joins TRBV12-3 or TRBV12-4 to TRBJ1-2, with 8 positions matching TRBD1. CDR3 length equals 14 residues. The V and J ends lost 5 bases and 7 bases, in that order; junction bases with no gene match: 9. CDR3 residues: CASSTQGARLGYTF. CDR3 sequence (DNA): TGTGCCAGCAGTACCCAGGGGGCGCGTCTTGGCTACACCTTC.

This clonotype appeared many times. The V and J genes are TRBV29-1 and TRBJ2-3; 8 bases align to TRBD2. The CDR3 extends over 15 amino acids. V lost 4 bases, J lost 1 base, and 7 bases stayed unmatched. CDR1 and CDR2 from the germline V gene are SQVTM and ANQGSEA. CDR3 DNA sequence: TGCAGCGTTGGGCCACCAGCGGGAGGCACAGATACGCAGTATTTT. Its protein is CSVGPPAGGTDTQYF.

This clonotype was counted ten times or more. V usage is TRBV12-3 or TRBV12-4 and J usage is TRBJ2-7, with unresolved D. V was pared by 3 bases and J by 4 bases, with 10 bases between. The length of the CDR3 is 13 residues. CDR3 region: CASSFGSLYEQYF. In nucleotides, the CDR3 is TGTGCCAGCAGTTTCGGGTCGCTATACGAGCAGTACTTC.

V gene TRBV6-5 combines with J gene TRBJ2-4, with TRBD2 identical over 7 bases. V trimming: 5 bases; J trimming: 9 bases; junction bases outside the gene matches: 16. The germline V gene encodes CDR1 MNHEY and CDR2 SVGAGI. The CDR3 extends over 16 amino acids. The CDR3 loop is CASSPTGTTSLGIQYF. In nucleotides, the CDR3 is TGTGCCAGCAGTCCCACCGGGACTACGAGTCTGGGCATTCAGTACTTC.

The chain is built from TRBV28 and TRBJ1-1, with unresolved D. Germline V gene lookup returns CDR1 MDHEN and CDR2 SYDVKM. Deletions cut 6 bases from V and 7 bases from J, with 15 bases between. The CDR3 is made up of 13 amino acids. CDR3 sequence: CASSSVGWIEAFF. The CDR3 nucleotides read TGTGCCAGCAGCTCGGTGGGCTGGATTGAAGCTTTCTTT.

This clonotype was counted ten times or more. The rearrangement links TRBV6-1 to TRBJ1-2; the D gene is possibly TRBD1 (6 bases). The CDR3 sequence is 13 residues long. V dropped 10 bases and J dropped 3 bases, with 15 bases sitting between them. CDR1 and CDR2 from the germline V gene are MNHNS and SASEGT. The chain's CDR3 is CAIPGHNYYGYTF. Written as DNA, the CDR3 is TGTGCCATCCCGGGACACAACTACTATGGCTACACCTTC.

This clonotype was observed at least ten times. The gene calls are TRBV5-1 and TRBJ1-6; 10 nucleotides align to TRBD1. Per the germline V gene, CDR1 is SGHRS and CDR2 is YFSETQ. CDR3 length: 22 residues. J gave up 3 bases and V 7 bases, and 25 bases lay outside the gene matches. CDR3 sequence: CASRTPGQGTARPFLYNSPLHF. The CDR3 nucleotides are TGCGCCAGCCGCACTCCGGGACAGGGGACGGCCCGACCGTTCCTCTATAATTCACCCCTCCACTTT.

This clonotype has ten or more counts. The CDR3 loop is CASGDSQETQYF. The CDR3 bases are TGTGCCAGCGGGGACAGTCAAGAGACCCAGTACTTC. V and J are TRBV2 and TRBJ2-5; 7 bases match TRBD1. V lost 8 bases and J lost 2; bases outside the gene matches: 2. Germline V gene lookup returns CDR1 SNHLY and CDR2 FYNNEI. CDR3 size: 12 residues.

This clonotype was observed at least ten times. This chain links TRBV7-9 with TRBJ2-1; 10 bases align to TRBD1. This CDR3 comprises 15 residues. Germline V gene sequence: CDR1 SEHNR, CDR2 FQNEAQ (reference sequence). V shed 3 bases and J 5 bases; nucleotides not matched to a gene: 4. The CDR3 loop reads CASSLGQGSHNEQFF. CDR3 DNA: TGTGCCAGCAGCTTGGGACAGGGGTCCCACAATGAGCAGTTCTTC.